Listed below are T cell receptor beta chains from one sample, sequenced in a study of post-analysis software for immune sequencing data. TCRdb passed the PCR reads through MiXCR, listing each CDR3 protein once. This sample has about 820,000 distinct CDR3 sequences, with about 50% found just once. Source material: blood. These receptors came from a girl aged 10-17 years with multiple sclerosis. Both conserved end residues are part of each CDR3. D genes are given only for firm matches. Only part of the rows carry a size: once, few, many, or a class if the clone is expanded.

V: TRBV5-1
D: -
size: -
J: TRBJ1-1
DNA: TGCGCCAGCAGCTTGGCCGTTGTTGCAGTGAACACTGAAGCTTTCTTT
CDR3: CASSLAVVAVNTEAFF

V: TRBV10-3
D: -
size: -
J: TRBJ1-1
DNA: TGTGCCATCGCCGGGACGGACGGGACGGGAGCTTTCTTT
CDR3: CAIAGTDGTGAFF

V: TRBV9
D: -
size: few
J: TRBJ1-4
DNA: TGTGCCAGCAGCGTAGCGGGGATGAATGAAAAACTGTTTTTT
CDR3: CASSVAGMNEKLFF

V: TRBV29-1
D: TRBD2
size: -
J: TRBJ2-4
DNA: TGCAGCGTTGACGGGACTAGCGGGAGCATAGGGTACGGGCAGTACTTC
CDR3: CSVDGTSGSIGYGQYF

V: TRBV29-1
D: -
size: -
J: TRBJ2-7
DNA: TGCAGCGTTGAGTACAGGGACGAGCAGTACTTC
CDR3: CSVEYRDEQYF

V: TRBV7-2
D: TRBD1
size: -
J: TRBJ2-7
DNA: TGTGCCAGCAGGTACCGACAGGGGGCGCGGAATGAGCAGTACTTC
CDR3: CASRYRQGARNEQYF

V: TRBV6-6
D: -
size: -
J: TRBJ2-7
DNA: TGTGCCAGCACCACAGGGCTAACCTACGAGCAGTACTTC
CDR3: CASTTGLTYEQYF

V: TRBV5-1
D: -
size: -
J: TRBJ2-7
DNA: TGCGCCAGCGCGGGCAGATACGAGCAGTACTTC
CDR3: CASAGRYEQYF

V: TRBV29-1
D: -
size: -
J: TRBJ1-2
DNA: TGCAGCGTTGAATATGCCGACTCCTATGGCTACACCTTC
CDR3: CSVEYADSYGYTF

V: TRBV25-1
D: -
size: -
J: TRBJ2-5
DNA: TGTGCCAGCAGAGCCCGTACAGAGACCCAGTACTTC
CDR3: CASRARTETQYF

V: TRBV28
D: TRBD1
size: -
J: TRBJ1-1
DNA: TGTGCCAGCACCCCAGGGGGCTTGATGAACACTGAAGCTTTCTTT
CDR3: CASTPGGLMNTEAFF

V: TRBV29-1
D: -
size: few
J: TRBJ2-7
DNA: TGCAGCGTTGCTAGCAGGAGCTACTACGAGCAGTACTTC
CDR3: CSVASRSYYEQYF

V: TRBV4-1
D: TRBD1
size: -
J: TRBJ2-6
DNA: TGCGCCAGCAGCCAAGAACCCCCACAGGGGACTGGGGCCAACGTCCTGACTTTC
CDR3: CASSQEPPQGTGANVLTF

V: TRBV20-1
D: -
size: -
J: TRBJ1-4
DNA: TGCAGTGCTAGAGATCCGGGGGCGGCGGATGAAAAACTGTTTTTT
CDR3: CSARDPGAADEKLFF

V: TRBV3-1
D: TRBD1
size: -
J: TRBJ1-2
DNA: TGTGCCAGCAGCCCCCTCGGGACAGGACGGAACTATGGCTACACCTTC
CDR3: CASSPLGTGRNYGYTF

V: TRBV7-9
D: -
size: -
J: TRBJ1-2
DNA: TGTGCCAGCAGCTTAGCCCCGACAGACCTCTATATTTCTAACTATGGCTACACCTTC
CDR3: CASSLAPTDLYISNYGYTF

V: TRBV20-1
D: TRBD2
size: -
J: TRBJ2-5
DNA: TGCAGTGCTAGAGACCTAGCGGGGGAGACCCAGTACTTC
CDR3: CSARDLAGETQYF

V: TRBV7-2
D: -
size: few
J: TRBJ2-1
DNA: TGTGCCAGCAGCTTAGCGGTGGGCTTCTACAATGAGCAGTTCTTC
CDR3: CASSLAVGFYNEQFF

V: TRBV29-1
D: -
size: -
J: TRBJ2-7
DNA: TGCAGCGTTGAGTATGGTGTCCGCGAGCAGTACTTC
CDR3: CSVEYGVREQYF

V: TRBV5-1
D: -
size: -
J: TRBJ2-1
DNA: TGCGCCAGCAGGCGGGGACTCGGCAATGAGCAGTTCTTC
CDR3: CASRRGLGNEQFF

V: TRBV29-1
D: -
size: -
J: TRBJ2-7
DNA: TGCAGCGTTGATTTTGGGGAGTCCTACGAGCAGTACTTC
CDR3: CSVDFGESYEQYF

V: TRBV5-1
D: TRBD1
size: -
J: TRBJ2-4
DNA: TGCGCCAGCAGCGATACAGGGGGTACCTCCAAAAACATTCAGTACTTC
CDR3: CASSDTGGTSKNIQYF

V: TRBV9
D: TRBD2
size: -
J: TRBJ2-7
DNA: TGTGCCAGCAGCGTATCTGACGGGGGGTCCTACGAGCAGTACTTC
CDR3: CASSVSDGGSYEQYF

V: TRBV20-1
D: TRBD2
size: -
J: TRBJ2-1
DNA: TGCAGTGCTATGGGACTAGCGGGAGATTACAATGAGCAGTTCTTC
CDR3: CSAMGLAGDYNEQFF

V: TRBV5-1
D: -
size: -
J: TRBJ2-3
DNA: TGCGCCAGCAGCTTGGCTAACGACGATACGCAGTATTTT
CDR3: CASSLANDDTQYF

V: TRBV13
D: -
size: few
J: TRBJ2-1
DNA: TGTGCCAGCAGCTTAGAGGTGGTTCCCTACAATGAGCAGTTCTTC
CDR3: CASSLEVVPYNEQFF

V: TRBV29-1
D: -
size: few
J: TRBJ2-7
DNA: TGCAGCGTTGAAGATCACGCTAGCATCTCCTACGAGCAGTACTTC
CDR3: CSVEDHASISYEQYF

V: TRBV5-5
D: -
size: -
J: TRBJ2-6
DNA: TGTGCCAGCAGCTTGGAGTATGAACGAAGGGCCAACGTCCTGACTTTC
CDR3: CASSLEYERRANVLTF

V: TRBV20-1
D: TRBD2
size: -
J: TRBJ2-3
DNA: TGCAGTGCTCATTGGACTAGCGGGAGGGCCAATTCTGGCACAGATACGCAGTATTTT
CDR3: CSAHWTSGRANSGTDTQYF

V: TRBV5-1
D: TRBD1
size: -
J: TRBJ1-5
DNA: TGCGCCAGCAGCCCGTGGACAGGGAGCAATCAGCCCCAGCATTTT
CDR3: CASSPWTGSNQPQHF

V: TRBV28
D: TRBD1
size: -
J: TRBJ2-7
DNA: TGTGCCAGCAACGACAGGGACTACGAGCAGTACTTC
CDR3: CASNDRDYEQYF

V: TRBV20-1
D: -
size: -
J: TRBJ2-5
DNA: TGCAGTGCCATTGCGACTAGTTCCGAGACCCAGTACTTC
CDR3: CSAIATSSETQYF

V: TRBV6-5
D: -
size: -
J: TRBJ2-7
DNA: TGTGCCAGCAGATCCCAGGGGCGTGGGTCCTACGAGCAGTACTTC
CDR3: CASRSQGRGSYEQYF

V: TRBV6-5
D: TRBD2
size: -
J: TRBJ2-3
DNA: TGTGCCAGCAGTTACGTACTAGCGGGAGCTGATGTAGATACGCAGTATTTT
CDR3: CASSYVLAGADVDTQYF

V: TRBV7-7
D: -
size: -
J: TRBJ2-5
DNA: TGTGCCAGCAGCTTAGCGGGGACTGATCGGGAGACCCAGTACTTC
CDR3: CASSLAGTDRETQYF

V: TRBV7-9
D: TRBD1
size: -
J: TRBJ2-1
DNA: TGTGCCAGCAGCTTAGTGGCAGGGGGTTTAATATACAATGAGCAGTTCTTC
CDR3: CASSLVAGGLIYNEQFF

V: TRBV3-1
D: -
size: few
J: TRBJ2-3
DNA: TGTGCCAGCAGCCTACAGGGCAGCAGGGCAGATACGCAGTATTTT
CDR3: CASSLQGSRADTQYF

V: TRBV6-5
D: -
size: few
J: TRBJ2-1
DNA: TGTGCCAGCAGTTTCGTCTCCGGGACTGTCAATGAGCAGTTCTTC
CDR3: CASSFVSGTVNEQFF

V: TRBV12-3/TRBV12-4
D: TRBD1
size: -
J: TRBJ1-2
DNA: TGTGCCAGCAGTTTCGGGCAGGGGGGGGGCTACACCTTC
CDR3: CASSFGQGGGYTF

V: TRBV3-1
D: -
size: -
J: TRBJ2-7
DNA: TGTGCCAGCAGCCAAGATCGTGACAGCTCCTACGAGCAGTACTTC
CDR3: CASSQDRDSSYEQYF

V: TRBV6-1
D: -
size: -
J: TRBJ2-6
DNA: TGTGCCAGCGGACACTCTGGGGCCAACGTCCTGACTTTC
CDR3: CASGHSGANVLTF

V: TRBV5-1
D: TRBD1
size: -
J: TRBJ2-7
DNA: TGCGCCAGCAGCTCTCACAGGGGGCACTACGAGCAGTACTTC
CDR3: CASSSHRGHYEQYF

V: TRBV12-3/TRBV12-4
D: -
size: -
J: TRBJ2-2
DNA: TGTGCCAGCAGTTTAACCAGCACCGGGGAGCTGTTTTTT
CDR3: CASSLTSTGELFF

V: TRBV6-6
D: -
size: -
J: TRBJ1-1
DNA: TGTGCCAGCAGGGTTATCGGCACTGAAGCTTTCTTT
CDR3: CASRVIGTEAFF

V: TRBV25-1
D: -
size: few
J: TRBJ2-7
DNA: TGTGCCAGCAGTGGGCGGGCCTCCTACGAGCAGTACTTC
CDR3: CASSGRASYEQYF

V: TRBV20-1
D: -
size: few
J: TRBJ2-7
DNA: TGCAGTGCTGCGGACGGAACCTACGAGCAGTACTTC
CDR3: CSAADGTYEQYF

V: TRBV2
D: -
size: -
J: TRBJ2-7
DNA: TGTGCCAGCAGTGAAGCGCTGGGGGCGGGTCTGTACGAGCAGTACTTC
CDR3: CASSEALGAGLYEQYF

V: TRBV7-9
D: -
size: once
J: TRBJ2-7
DNA: TGTGCCAGCAGCTTAGCGCCTCCGGCCGAGCAGTACTTC
CDR3: CASSLAPPAEQYF

V: TRBV20-1
D: -
size: -
J: TRBJ2-7
DNA: TGCAGTGCTAGAGACCCCCACAGGAGCTCCTACGAGCAGTACTTC
CDR3: CSARDPHRSSYEQYF

V: TRBV20-1
D: -
size: -
J: TRBJ2-5
DNA: TGCAGTGCCAAGGGGGGGAGTTGGGAGACCCAGTACTTC
CDR3: CSAKGGSWETQYF

V: TRBV12-3/TRBV12-4
D: TRBD1
size: -
J: TRBJ2-1
DNA: TGTGCCAGCAGTTTATATATGGGTGGGGACAGGGAGGATGAGCAGTTCTTC
CDR3: CASSLYMGGDREDEQFF

V: TRBV7-3
D: -
size: few
J: TRBJ2-1
DNA: TGTGCCAGCAGCTTTAAAGTACAGGGTGAGCAGTTCTTC
CDR3: CASSFKVQGEQFF

V: TRBV30
D: -
size: few
J: TRBJ2-1
DNA: TGTGCCTGGACTCTTACAGGGATTAGGTACAATGAGCAGTTCTTC
CDR3: CAWTLTGIRYNEQFF

V: TRBV14
D: -
size: -
J: TRBJ2-3
DNA: TGTGCCAGCAGCCCCCTAGGAGGGAATACGCAGTATTTT
CDR3: CASSPLGGNTQYF

V: TRBV20-1
D: -
size: -
J: TRBJ2-7
DNA: TGCAGTGCTAATCAGGGGTCCGGATACGAGCAGTACTTC
CDR3: CSANQGSGYEQYF

V: TRBV27
D: -
size: -
J: TRBJ2-1
DNA: TGTGCCAGCAGTACAGGGTCCGGGGAGAATGAGCAGTTCTTC
CDR3: CASSTGSGENEQFF

V: TRBV3-1
D: -
size: -
J: TRBJ1-4
DNA: TGTGCCAGCAGCCCGTTCGACGGGGGTAAAAAACTGTTTTTT
CDR3: CASSPFDGGKKLFF

V: TRBV4-1
D: TRBD1
size: few
J: TRBJ1-1
DNA: TGCGCCAGCAGCCCCTGGACAGGGGACACTGAAGCTTTCTTT
CDR3: CASSPWTGDTEAFF

V: TRBV5-1
D: TRBD1
size: few
J: TRBJ2-3
DNA: TGCGCCAGCAGCTTGGAGGGACAGAGCACAGATACGCAGTATTTT
CDR3: CASSLEGQSTDTQYF

V: TRBV29-1
D: -
size: few
J: TRBJ2-2
DNA: TGCAGCGTTGAACCTGGGGGGCGTAACACCGGGGAGCTGTTTTTT
CDR3: CSVEPGGRNTGELFF